This T cell receptor beta chain appears in the sequencing data of a study of pediatric ulcerative colitis. About the study: Seven or eight patients showed pancolitis and two showed left-sided colitis. Study-wide results and caveats: A couple of rectal clonotypes were found only in ulcerative colitis patients, all of them.

The germline V and J ends were trimmed by 1 base and 7 bases, with 13 bases remaining between them. The germline gives CDR1 SGHTA, CDR2 FQGNSA. The CDR3 spans 14 residues. Samples were sequenced at Survey level, maximum 500,000 reads. Some clones are missing from TCRdb's copy, which holds only in-frame ones; the method was immunoSEQ multiplex PCR. The sample has tens of thousands of clones, over 70% seen once. With respect to this clone: Its antigen is still unknown.

Colonoscopy and blood draw happened at the same time. The TCR was taken from a boy aged 5-17 years with moderate ulcerative colitis. The rearrangement uses TRBV7-2 and TRBJ1-2; D is perhaps TRBD1 (5 bases). Sequencing was carried out using blood. This CDR3 is CASSLERRGSGYTF. CDR3 nucleotide sequence: TGTGCCAGCAGCTTAGAGCGGAGGGGCTCTGGCTACACCTTC.